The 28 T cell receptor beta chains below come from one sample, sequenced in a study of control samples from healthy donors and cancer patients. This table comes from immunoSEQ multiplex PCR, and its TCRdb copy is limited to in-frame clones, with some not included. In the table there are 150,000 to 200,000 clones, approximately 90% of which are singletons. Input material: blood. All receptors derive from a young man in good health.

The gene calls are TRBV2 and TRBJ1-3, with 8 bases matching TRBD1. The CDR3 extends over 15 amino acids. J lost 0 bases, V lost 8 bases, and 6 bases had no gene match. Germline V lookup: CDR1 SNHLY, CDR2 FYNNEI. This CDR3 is CASSGQVVSGNTIYF. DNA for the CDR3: TGTGCCAGCTCGGGACAGGTCGTCTCTGGAAACACCATATATTTT. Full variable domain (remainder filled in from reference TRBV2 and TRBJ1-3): EPEVTQTPSHQVTQMGQEVILRCVPISNHLYFYWYRQILGQKVEFLVSFYNNEISEKSEIFDDQFSVERPDGSNFTLKIRSTKLEDSAMYFCASSGQVVSGNTIYFGEGSWLTVV.

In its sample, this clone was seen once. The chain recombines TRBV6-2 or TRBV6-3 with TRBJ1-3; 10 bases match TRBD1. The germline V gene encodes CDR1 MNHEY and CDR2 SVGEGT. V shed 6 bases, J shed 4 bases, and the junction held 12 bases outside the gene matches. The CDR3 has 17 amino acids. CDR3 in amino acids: CASSPRDRGSSGNTIYF. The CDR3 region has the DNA TGTGCCAGCAGCCCCCGGGACAGGGGATCTTCCGGAAACACCATATATTTT.

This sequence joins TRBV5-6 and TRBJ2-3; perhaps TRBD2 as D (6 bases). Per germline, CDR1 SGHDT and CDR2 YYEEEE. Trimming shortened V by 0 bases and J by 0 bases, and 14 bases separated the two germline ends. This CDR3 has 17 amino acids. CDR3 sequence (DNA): TGTGCCAGCAGCTTGGGGGGACTTCTCTCTAGCACAGATACGCAGTATTTT. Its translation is CASSLGGLLSSTDTQYF.

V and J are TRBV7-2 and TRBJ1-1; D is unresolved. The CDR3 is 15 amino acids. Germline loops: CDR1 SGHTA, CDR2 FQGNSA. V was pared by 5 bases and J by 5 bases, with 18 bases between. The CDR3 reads CASSKMAAETTEAFF. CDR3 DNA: TGTGCCAGCAGCAAAATGGCGGCAGAAACTACTGAAGCTTTCTTT. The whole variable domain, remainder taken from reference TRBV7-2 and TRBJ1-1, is GAGVSQSPSNKVTEKGKDVELRCDPISGHTALYWYRQSLGQGLEFLIYFQGNSAPDKSGLPSDRFSAERTGGSVSTLTIQRTQQEDSAVYLCASSKMAAETTEAFFGQGTRLTVV.

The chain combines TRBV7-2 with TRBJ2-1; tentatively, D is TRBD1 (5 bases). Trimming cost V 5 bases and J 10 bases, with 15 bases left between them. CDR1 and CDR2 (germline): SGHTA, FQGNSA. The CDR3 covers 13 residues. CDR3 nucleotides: TGTGCCAGCAGCACAGGAAGGGCCTACGAGCAGTTCTTC. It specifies CASSTGRAYEQFF.

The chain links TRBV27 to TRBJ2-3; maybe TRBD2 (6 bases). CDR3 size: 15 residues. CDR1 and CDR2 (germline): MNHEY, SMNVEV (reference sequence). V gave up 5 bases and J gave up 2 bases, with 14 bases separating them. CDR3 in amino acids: CASSLARINTDTQYF. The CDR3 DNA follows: TGTGCCAGCAGTCTAGCGCGGATTAACACAGATACGCAGTATTTT.

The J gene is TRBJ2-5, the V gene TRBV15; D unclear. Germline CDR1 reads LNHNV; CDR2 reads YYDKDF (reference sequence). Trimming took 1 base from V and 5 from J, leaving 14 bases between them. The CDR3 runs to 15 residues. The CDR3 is CATSRGYSPEETQYF. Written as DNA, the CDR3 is TGTGCCACCAGCAGAGGTTATAGTCCGGAGGAGACCCAGTACTTC.

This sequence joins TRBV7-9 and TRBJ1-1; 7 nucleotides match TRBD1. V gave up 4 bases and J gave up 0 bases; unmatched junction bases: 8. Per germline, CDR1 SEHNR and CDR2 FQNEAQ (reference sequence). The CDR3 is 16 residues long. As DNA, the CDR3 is TGTGCCAGCAGCTCGAATGATCAGGGGGTGAACACTGAAGCTTTCTTT. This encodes CASSSNDQGVNTEAFF.

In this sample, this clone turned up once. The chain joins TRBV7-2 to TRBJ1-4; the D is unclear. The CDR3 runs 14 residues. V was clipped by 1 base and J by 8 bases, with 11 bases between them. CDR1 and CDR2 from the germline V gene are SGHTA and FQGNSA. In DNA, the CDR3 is TGTGCCAGCAGCTTAGTTTGGGGAGGCGAAAAACTGTTTTTT. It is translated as CASSLVWGGEKLFF.

The CDR3 DNA reads TGTGCCAGCAGCCTCCGGGGTGAGCAGTTCTTC. This encodes CASSLRGEQFF. V gene TRBV7-9 combines with J gene TRBJ2-1; possible D gene TRBD2, 5 bases. This CDR3 comprises 11 residues. The germline V and J ends were trimmed by 5 bases and 9 bases, with 8 bases remaining between them. From germline, CDR1 is SEHNR and CDR2 FQNEAQ (reference sequence).

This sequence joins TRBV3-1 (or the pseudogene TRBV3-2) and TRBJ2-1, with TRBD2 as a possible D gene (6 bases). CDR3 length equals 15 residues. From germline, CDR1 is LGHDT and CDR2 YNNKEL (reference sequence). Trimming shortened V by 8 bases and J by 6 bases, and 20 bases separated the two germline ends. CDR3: CASRGRDFGANEQFF. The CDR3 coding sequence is TGTGCCAGCCGAGGCCGGGACTTTGGGGCCAATGAGCAGTTCTTC.

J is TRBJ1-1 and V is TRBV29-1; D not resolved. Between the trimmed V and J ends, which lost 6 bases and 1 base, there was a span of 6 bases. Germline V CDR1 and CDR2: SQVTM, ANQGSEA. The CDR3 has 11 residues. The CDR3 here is CSVPANTEAFF. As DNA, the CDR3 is TGCAGCGTGCCGGCGAACACTGAAGCTTTCTTT.

Here the CDR3 reads CASTDSPEETQYF. The CDR3 DNA sequence: TGTGCCAGCACCGACTCGCCCGAAGAGACCCAGTACTTC. The V gene is TRBV2, the J gene TRBJ2-5; no definite D call. This CDR3 is built from 13 residues. V was pared by 7 bases and J by 3 bases, with 12 bases between. Germline V lookup: CDR1 SNHLY, CDR2 FYNNEI.

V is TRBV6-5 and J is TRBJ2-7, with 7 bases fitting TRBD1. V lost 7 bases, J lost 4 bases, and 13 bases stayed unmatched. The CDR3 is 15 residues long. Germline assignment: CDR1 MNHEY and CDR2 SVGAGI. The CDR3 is CASTQEKGARYEQYF. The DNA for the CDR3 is TGTGCCAGCACCCAAGAGAAGGGGGCGCGATACGAGCAGTACTTC.

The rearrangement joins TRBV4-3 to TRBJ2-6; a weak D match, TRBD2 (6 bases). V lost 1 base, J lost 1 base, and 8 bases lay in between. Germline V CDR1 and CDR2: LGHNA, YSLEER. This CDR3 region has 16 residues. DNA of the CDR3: TGCGCCAGCAGCCAAGTTGGGGGGTCTGGGGCCAACGTCCTGACTTTC. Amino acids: CASSQVGGSGANVLTF.

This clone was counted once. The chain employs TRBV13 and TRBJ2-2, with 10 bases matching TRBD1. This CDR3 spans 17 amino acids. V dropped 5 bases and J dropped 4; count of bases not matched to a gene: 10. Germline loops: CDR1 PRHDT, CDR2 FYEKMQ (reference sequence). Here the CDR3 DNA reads TGTGCCAGCAGCCTACGACAGGGGGCCGCGGGCACCGGGGAGCTGTTTTTT. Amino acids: CASSLRQGAAGTGELFF.

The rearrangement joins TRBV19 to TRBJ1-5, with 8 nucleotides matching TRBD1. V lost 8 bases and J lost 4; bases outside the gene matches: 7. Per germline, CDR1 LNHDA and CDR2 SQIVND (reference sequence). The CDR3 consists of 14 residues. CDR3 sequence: CASGTDRANQPQHF. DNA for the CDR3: TGTGCCAGTGGGACGGACAGGGCAAATCAGCCCCAGCATTTT.

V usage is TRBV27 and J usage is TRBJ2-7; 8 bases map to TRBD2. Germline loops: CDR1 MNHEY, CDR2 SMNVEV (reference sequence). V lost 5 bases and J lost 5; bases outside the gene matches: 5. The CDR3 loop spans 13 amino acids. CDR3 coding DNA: TGTGCCAGCAGTCAAGGGACTAGTAACGAGCAGTACTTC. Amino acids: CASSQGTSNEQYF.

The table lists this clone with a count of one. CDR3 bases: TGTGCCAGCAGGGCCACAGGGCACACTGAAGCTTTCTTT. Protein: CASRATGHTEAFF. This sequence joins TRBV25-1 and TRBJ1-1; D perhaps matches TRBD1 (6 bases). Germline CDR1 MGHDK, CDR2 SYGVNS. V shed 6 bases and J shed 3 bases, with 11 bases lying between them. The CDR3 runs to 13 residues.

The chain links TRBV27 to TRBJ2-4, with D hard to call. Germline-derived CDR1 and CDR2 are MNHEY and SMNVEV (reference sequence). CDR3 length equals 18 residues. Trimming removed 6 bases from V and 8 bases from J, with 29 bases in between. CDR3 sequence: CASSRRQGKYHHQDIQYF. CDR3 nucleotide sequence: TGTGCCAGCAGCCGCAGACAAGGTAAGTATCACCATCAAGACATTCAGTACTTC.

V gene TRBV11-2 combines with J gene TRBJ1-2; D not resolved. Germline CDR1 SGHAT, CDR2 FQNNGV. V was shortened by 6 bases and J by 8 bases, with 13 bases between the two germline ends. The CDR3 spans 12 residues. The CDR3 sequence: CASSPTVVGYTF. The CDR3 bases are TGTGCCAGCAGTCCCACGGTGGTCGGCTACACCTTC.

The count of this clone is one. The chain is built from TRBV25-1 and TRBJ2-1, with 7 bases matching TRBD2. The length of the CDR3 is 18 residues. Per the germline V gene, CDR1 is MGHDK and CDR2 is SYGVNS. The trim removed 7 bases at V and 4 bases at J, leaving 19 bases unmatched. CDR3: CASTGGGTTAGDYNEQFF. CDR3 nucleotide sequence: TGTGCCAGCACCGGCGGGGGTACAACGGCCGGGGATTACAATGAGCAGTTCTTC.

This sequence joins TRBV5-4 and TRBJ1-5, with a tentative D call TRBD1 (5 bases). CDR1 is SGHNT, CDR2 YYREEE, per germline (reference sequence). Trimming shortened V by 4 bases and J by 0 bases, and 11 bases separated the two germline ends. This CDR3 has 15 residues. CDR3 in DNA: TGTGCCAGCAGCCGGACACCTAATAGCAATCAGCCCCAGCATTTT. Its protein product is CASSRTPNSNQPQHF.

The CDR3 here is CASSKARMGEQGRFF. CDR3 nucleotide sequence: TGTGCCAGCAGCAAAGCGCGGATGGGGGAACAGGGTAGGTTCTTC. The V and J genes are TRBV21-1 and TRBJ2-1; the table's D call TRBD1 went unverified against the DNA. TRBV21-1 is a pseudogene. This CDR3 has 15 amino acids.

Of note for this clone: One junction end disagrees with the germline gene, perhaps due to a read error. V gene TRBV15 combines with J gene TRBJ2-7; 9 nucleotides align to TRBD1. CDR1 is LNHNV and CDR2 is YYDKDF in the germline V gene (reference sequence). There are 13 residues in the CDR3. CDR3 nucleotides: TGTGCCACCAGCAGAGATGAGATGGGACAGGGTTTTTTC. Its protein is CATSRDEMGQGFF.

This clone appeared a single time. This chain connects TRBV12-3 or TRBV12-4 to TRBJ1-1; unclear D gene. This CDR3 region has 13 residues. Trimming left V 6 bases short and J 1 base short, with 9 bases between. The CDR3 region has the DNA TGTGCCAGCAGCCCCGCGGGGAACACTGAAGCTTTCTTT. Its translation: CASSPAGNTEAFF.

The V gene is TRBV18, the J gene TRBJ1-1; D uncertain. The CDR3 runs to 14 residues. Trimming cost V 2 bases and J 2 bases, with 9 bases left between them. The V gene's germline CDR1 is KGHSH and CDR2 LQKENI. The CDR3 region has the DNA TGTGCCAGCTCACCAAGTAATACAAACACTGAAGCTTTCTTT. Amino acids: CASSPSNTNTEAFF.

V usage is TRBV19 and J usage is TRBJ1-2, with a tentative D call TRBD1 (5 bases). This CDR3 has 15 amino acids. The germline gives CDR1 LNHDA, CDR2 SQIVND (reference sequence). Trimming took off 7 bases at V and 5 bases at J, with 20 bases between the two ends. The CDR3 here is CASIGPKDKGYGYTF. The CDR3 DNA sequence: TGTGCCAGTATAGGGCCGAAGGACAAAGGTTATGGCTACACCTTC.